Presented here are 19 T cell receptor beta chains from one specimen sequenced in a study of blood T cell repertoires in COVID-19 (TCRdb year 2020). Library prep was done by the immunoSEQ multiplex PCR assay. Held by TCRdb, this immuneACCESS table contains in-frame sequences only and omits some clones. Under half of the omission traces to an unresolved V gene where checked; the cause of the rest is unknown. This sample gives roughly 200,000 clones in total; 80% of them show up just once. The ten largest clones capture around 6.9% of the sample. The sequenced sample was peripheral blood. The receptors were sampled from a man between 60 and 75 years old with acute or convalescent COVID-19.

V is TRBV5-6 and J is TRBJ1-6, with 7 bases that match TRBD1. Looked up from germline, CDR1 is SGHDT and CDR2 is YYEEEE. V dropped 4 bases and J dropped 8; count of bases not matched to a gene: 9. The CDR3 sequence is 15 residues long. CDR3 bases: TGTGCCAGCAGCCCAGACGGGACAGATGATTCACCCCTCCACTTT. Encoded protein: CASSPDGTDDSPLHF.

Points on this clone: The sample contains more than one DNA sequence encoding this CDR3. V usage is TRBV5-1 and J usage is TRBJ1-3, with D maybe TRBD1 (5 bases). This CDR3 has 15 residues. In germline, CDR1 is SGHRS, CDR2 YFSETQ. Between the trimmed V and J ends, which lost 2 bases and 0 bases, there was a span of 9 bases. CDR3 amino acids: CASSLGASSGNTIYF. The DNA of the CDR3 is TGCGCCAGCAGCTTAGGGGCTAGCTCTGGAAACACCATATATTTT.

This chain connects TRBV3-1 (or the pseudogene TRBV3-2) to TRBJ2-7, with TRBD2 identical over 8 bases. The germline V gene has CDR1 LGHDT and CDR2 YNNKEL (reference sequence). The V segment lost 0 bases and the J segment 2 bases; nucleotides outside the gene matches: 3. The CDR3 loop spans 15 amino acids. The CDR3 protein is CASSQEVGGAYEQYF. CDR3 bases: TGTGCCAGCAGCCAAGAGGTCGGGGGGGCCTACGAGCAGTACTTC.

This rearrangement joins TRBV2 to TRBJ1-5, with 11 nucleotides matching TRBD1. This CDR3 comprises 14 residues. CDR1 and CDR2 from the germline V gene are SNHLY and FYNNEI. The junction had 8 bases not matched to a gene; V was cut back by 5 bases and J by 11 bases. CDR3 residues: CASSNRDRGGAQHF. Here the CDR3 DNA reads TGTGCCAGCAGTAACCGGGACAGGGGGGGAGCCCAGCATTTT.

This chain uses TRBV6-5 with TRBJ2-7, with a tentative D call TRBD2 (7 bases). Trimming pared 3 bases from V and 3 bases from J, leaving 15 bases between. The CDR3 is 15 residues long. Germline V gene sequence: CDR1 MNHEY, CDR2 SVGAGI. The CDR3 spells CASSYFAGASYEQYF. In DNA, the CDR3 is TGTGCCAGCAGTTATTTCGCGGGGGCAAGCTACGAGCAGTACTTC.

This chain connects TRBV9 to TRBJ2-5; D is perhaps TRBD1 (6 bases). CDR1 is SGDLS and CDR2 is YYNGEE in the germline V gene. The CDR3 has 14 amino acids. V lost 0 bases and J lost 4, with 10 bases in between. This chain's CDR3 is CASSVDIRGETQYF. CDR3 bases: TGTGCCAGCAGCGTAGATATCAGGGGAGAGACCCAGTACTTC. Filled out from reference TRBV9 and TRBJ2-5, the complete variable domain reads DSGVTQTPKHLITATGQRVTLRCSPRSGDLSVYWYQQSLDQGLQFLIQYYNGEERAKGNILERFSAQQFPDLHSELNLSSLELGDSALYFCASSVDIRGETQYFGPGTRLLVL.

The CDR3 nucleotides are TGTGCCAGTAGTATTATGAGAGGGAATGAGCAGTTCTTC. It is translated as CASSIMRGNEQFF. V and J are TRBV19 and TRBJ2-1; TRBD2 might be the D (5 bases). This CDR3 region has 13 residues. V shed 3 bases and J shed 7 bases, with 10 bases lying between them. Per the germline V gene, CDR1 is LNHDA and CDR2 is SQIVND (reference sequence).

The rearrangement uses TRBV7-9 and TRBJ1-2, with 7 bases matching TRBD1. V lost 11 bases and J lost 6; bases outside the gene matches: 12. CDR1 is SEHNR and CDR2 is FQNEAQ in the germline V gene (reference sequence). The CDR3 has 13 residues. The CDR3 is CAGMRTGGNGYTF. As DNA, the CDR3 is TGTGCCGGGATGCGGACAGGTGGGAATGGCTACACCTTC.

Note on this clone: Relative to the germline gene, one junction end is altered; a read error may explain this. This chain links TRBV2 with TRBJ2-2; no reliable D call. The CDR3 is 14 amino acids. CDR1 SNHLY and CDR2 FYNNEI come from the germline V gene. The CDR3 sequence is CASREDSSGGELFF. In DNA, the CDR3 is TGTGCCAGCAGAGAAGACTCCTCGGGCGGGGAGCTGTTTTTT.

This clone was detected once. The rearrangement uses TRBV4-2 and TRBJ1-5; 8 nucleotides agree with TRBD1. The trim removed 0 bases at V and 7 bases at J, leaving 5 bases unmatched. Germline V gene sequence: CDR1 LGHNA, CDR2 YNFKEQ. This CDR3 has 15 amino acids. CDR3 residues: CASSQDETGGQPQHF. CDR3 coding DNA: TGTGCCAGCAGCCAAGATGAAACAGGGGGACAGCCCCAGCATTTT.

The rearrangement uses TRBV19 and TRBJ1-1, with 10 bases fitting TRBD1. CDR1 and CDR2 (germline): LNHDA, SQIVND (reference sequence). The junction had 5 bases not matched to a gene; V was cut back by 6 bases and J by 1 base. The CDR3 loop spans 15 amino acids. CDR3 coding DNA: TGTGCCAGTAGGAGACAGGGGGCGGGGAACACTGAAGCTTTCTTT. Its protein is CASRRQGAGNTEAFF.

The chain couples TRBV29-1 to TRBJ1-2, with unresolved D. The CDR3 spans 13 residues. V dropped 3 bases and J dropped 3 bases, with 11 bases sitting between them. Germline V gives CDR1 SQVTM, CDR2 ANQGSEA. The CDR3 loop reads CSVDLRADYGYTF. The CDR3 nucleotides are TGCAGCGTTGATTTGAGGGCGGACTATGGCTACACCTTC. The full variable domain, rest sourced from reference TRBV29-1 and TRBJ1-2, is SAVISQKPSRDICQRGTSLTIQCQVDSQVTMMFWYRQQPGQSLTLIATANQGSEATYESGFVIDKFPISRPNLTFSTLTVSNMSPEDSSIYLCSVDLRADYGYTFGSGTRLTVV.

This clone was counted once. V usage is TRBV5-1 and J usage is TRBJ1-1; 10 nucleotides align to TRBD1. V shed 4 bases, J shed 5 bases, and the junction held 11 bases outside the gene matches. Germline lookup yields CDR1 SGHRS and CDR2 YFSETQ. The CDR3 contains 16 residues. CDR3 coding DNA: TGCGCCAGCAGCCCGACAGGGGGCGCGAGGAGGACTGAAGCTTTCTTT. It encodes CASSPTGGARRTEAFF.

The genes are TRBV18 and TRBJ1-2; 7 positions agree with TRBD1. The CDR3 loop spans 17 amino acids. Germline trimming cut 3 bases from V and 7 bases from J; bases unmatched to any gene: 17. Germline CDR1 and CDR2: KGHSH and LQKENI. Here the CDR3 reads CASSPARGQGPYVGYTF. Written as DNA, the CDR3 is TGTGCCAGCTCACCGGCGAGGGGGCAGGGCCCCTATGTTGGCTACACCTTC.

V usage is TRBV19 and J usage is TRBJ1-6; TRBD1 might be the D (5 bases). There are 13 residues in the CDR3. The V gene lost 6 bases and the J gene lost 8 bases, with 11 bases spanning the gap. Germline lookup yields CDR1 LNHDA and CDR2 SQIVND (reference sequence). DNA of the CDR3: TGTGCCAGTAGCCGGGGGAAGGATTCACCCCTCCACTTT. Its protein is CASSRGKDSPLHF.

J is TRBJ1-5 and V is TRBV4-2; D is possibly TRBD1 (5 bases). The V gene's germline CDR1 is LGHNA and CDR2 YNFKEQ. Trimming shortened V by 0 bases and J by 0 bases, and 12 bases separated the two germline ends. The CDR3 is made up of 17 amino acids. DNA of the CDR3: TGTGCCAGCAGCCAAGAGGGGCTGGGATATAGCAATCAGCCCCAGCATTTT. Its translation is CASSQEGLGYSNQPQHF.

This clone was observed a single time. This chain connects TRBV24-1 to TRBJ1-3; a weak D match, TRBD1 (6 bases). The ends were cut back, 9 bases at V and 4 bases at J, with 12 bases in the middle. The CDR3 has 13 amino acids. Looked up from germline, CDR1 is KGHDR and CDR2 is SFDVKD. CDR3 sequence (DNA): TGTGCCACCTCGGCAGGGGAAGGAAACACCATATATTTT. The encoded protein is CATSAGEGNTIYF.

This clone was detected only once. V and J are TRBV6-1 and TRBJ1-4, with D hard to call. CDR1 and CDR2 from the germline V gene are MNHNS and SASEGT. The CDR3 totals 17 residues. Trimming cost V 1 base and J 3 bases, with 15 bases left between them. CDR3 sequence reads: CASSEVNWYRANEKLFF. CDR3 nucleotide sequence: TGTGCCAGCAGTGAAGTTAATTGGTACCGAGCTAATGAAAAACTGTTTTTT.

The genes are TRBV2 and TRBJ1-5, with 9 bases aligning to TRBD1. The CDR3 spans 14 residues. The V gene's germline CDR1 is SNHLY and CDR2 FYNNEI. J lost 7 bases, V lost 4 bases, and 5 bases had no gene match. The DNA for the CDR3 is TGTGCCAGCAGTGGGACAGGGGAAGAGCAGCCCCAGCATTTT. Its translation is CASSGTGEEQPQHF.